Below are 13 T cell receptor beta chains sequenced from a single sample in a study of blood T cells in healthy people across ages. The second PCR ran about 6 to 12 cycles with a sample-barcoded 5' primer and J-beta primers. One entry per CDR3 protein, called by TCRdb with MiXCR from the 5' RACE reads. There are 1.5 million to 2 million distinct CDR3 sequences in the sample; 28% occur only once, and 7.7% lies in the top ten. Sequencing input: blood. These receptors originate from a woman aged 30 to 39 in good health.

In regard to this clonotype: This clone may be a read error of a much larger clone one base away. CDR3 nucleotide sequence: TGCAGTGCCCCAAAGGGCAACCCAGGGGGCGGCCACACCTTC. This encodes CSAPKGNPGGGHTF. The chain has TRBV20-1 and TRBJ1-2, with 8 bases that match TRBD1. In germline, CDR1 is DFQATT, CDR2 SNEGSKA (reference sequence). This CDR3 comprises 14 residues. The V segment lost 6 bases and the J segment 12 bases; nucleotides outside the gene matches: 18.

This clonotype has just a few counts. The chain couples TRBV20-1 to TRBJ1-3, with a possible D match to TRBD1 (6 bases). Germline loops: CDR1 DFQATT, CDR2 SNEGSKA (reference sequence). The CDR3 has 15 amino acids. Trimming pared 5 bases from V and 0 bases from J, leaving 14 bases between. DNA for the CDR3: TGCAGTGCTCGAGGACAGCCGTCCTCTGGAAACACCATATATTTT. It yields the protein CSARGQPSSGNTIYF.

There are many counts of this clonotype. The genes are TRBV15 and TRBJ2-5; D is unresolved. This CDR3 contains 16 residues. V shed 0 bases and J shed 5 bases, with 16 bases lying between them. From germline, CDR1 is LNHNV and CDR2 YYDKDF (reference sequence). CDR3 nucleotides: TGTGCCACCAGCAGAGACTCCTACACAGAGGAGGAGACCCAGTACTTC. Amino acids: CATSRDSYTEEETQYF.

This clonotype appeared a few times. The V gene is TRBV4-1, the J gene TRBJ1-5; D not resolved. V gave up 1 base and J gave up 0 bases, with 10 bases separating them. Germline V CDR1 and CDR2: MGHRA, YSYEKL. There are 16 residues in the CDR3. Here the CDR3 reads CASSQAAIYSNQPQHF. The CDR3 DNA sequence: TGCGCCAGCAGCCAAGCGGCGATATATAGCAATCAGCCCCAGCATTTT.

This chain links TRBV11-2 with TRBJ1-4; the D is unclear. CDR1 SGHAT and CDR2 FQNNGV come from the germline V gene. The ends were cut back, 5 bases at V and 7 bases at J, with 20 bases in the middle. The CDR3 is 16 residues long. CDR3 sequence: CASSPGRAGYGEKLFF. The CDR3 DNA reads TGTGCCAGCAGCCCAGGACGTGCGGGCTATGGTGAAAAACTGTTTTTT.

This clonotype showed up many times. The rearrangement links TRBV15 to TRBJ2-1; 7 bases map to TRBD1. Unmatched junction bases numbered 6, after V lost 8 bases and J lost 2 bases. The CDR3 sequence is 14 residues long. Germline values: CDR1 LNHNV, CDR2 YYDKDF (reference sequence). CDR3 amino acids: CATEHRGTYNEQFF. CDR3 in DNA: TGTGCCACCGAACACAGGGGTACCTACAATGAGCAGTTCTTC.

This clonotype was seen a handful of times. The DNA of the CDR3 is TGTGCCACCTGTCTAGACAGGGAAGCTTCACCCCTCCACTTT. Amino acids: CATCLDREASPLHF. This chain joins TRBV6-5 and TRBJ1-6; 7 nucleotides align to TRBD1. V was clipped by 10 bases and J by 9 bases; unmatched bases: 12. This CDR3 contains 14 residues. The germline gives CDR1 MNHEY, CDR2 SVGAGI.

This clonotype appeared a few times. The chain recombines TRBV5-1 with TRBJ1-1; no reliable D call. The germline V gene encodes CDR1 SGHRS and CDR2 YFSETQ. The CDR3 consists of 13 residues. V was pared by 4 bases and J by 4 bases, with 11 bases between. The CDR3 sequence is CASSMDGSTEAFF. CDR3 coding DNA: TGCGCCAGCAGCATGGACGGTTCCACTGAAGCTTTCTTT.

This clonotype has more than one count but fewer than ten. This chain joins TRBV4-1 and TRBJ2-5; 14 bases map to TRBD2. Losses at the gene ends were 2 bases for V and 4 bases for J; bases not matched to a gene: 6. CDR3 length: 17 residues. Germline CDR1 is MGHRA and CDR2 is YSYEKL. This chain's CDR3 is CASSQTTGTSGGETQYF. In DNA form, the CDR3 reads TGCGCCAGCAGCCAAACCACCGGGACTAGCGGGGGAGAGACCCAGTACTTC.

This clonotype was detected many times. This chain links TRBV28 with TRBJ2-7; D uncertain. The CDR3 is 12 residues long. V dropped 4 bases and J dropped 1 base, with 5 bases sitting between them. Germline CDR1 MDHEN, CDR2 SYDVKM. The CDR3 region is CASSSRSYEQYF. In DNA form, the CDR3 reads TGTGCCAGCAGTTCTAGGTCCTACGAGCAGTACTTC.

This rearrangement joins TRBV12-3 or TRBV12-4 to TRBJ2-1; 10 bases map to TRBD2. The CDR3 loop spans 14 amino acids. V shed 7 bases, J shed 4 bases, and the junction held 4 bases outside the gene matches. The CDR3 spells CASNLAGAYNEQFF. DNA for the CDR3: TGTGCCAGCAACCTAGCGGGAGCGTACAATGAGCAGTTCTTC.

V is TRBV7-9 and J is TRBJ2-5, with D hard to call. Germline V gives CDR1 SEHNR, CDR2 FQNEAQ (reference sequence). V lost 5 bases and J 0 bases, leaving 10 bases between the germline ends. This CDR3 is 14 amino acids long. The CDR3 here is CASSPRLNQETQYF. As DNA, the CDR3 is TGTGCCAGCAGCCCTAGACTGAACCAAGAGACCCAGTACTTC.

The chain is built from TRBV28 and TRBJ2-7; 7 nucleotides agree with TRBD1. After removal of 3 bases from V and 7 bases from J, the junction contained 12 bases not matched to a gene. The CDR3 has 15 amino acids. Germline V gene data show CDR1 as MDHEN and CDR2 as SYDVKM. The CDR3 DNA is TGTGCCAGCAGTTTTTCTTGGGACAGAACCAATGAGCAGTACTTC. Translating gives CASSFSWDRTNEQYF.